These T cell receptor beta chains were read from a single sample in a study of response to subunit inactivated influenza vaccine. In TCRdb, the RT-PCR reads were re-called with MiXCR into one record per CDR3 protein. The data show about 650,000 distinct CDR3 sequences, with about a sixth seen just once and roughly 11% held by the top ten. This specimen was PBMCs from blood, taken 11 to 12 days after vaccination. The source of these receptors is a man aged 45 to 65 who received an inactivated influenza vaccine. Both conserved end residues are part of each CDR3. The D gene is left open where the match is weak. Size is stated for part of the rows, as once, few or many counts, or as a class when the clone is expanded.

v_gene,d_gene,abundance,j_gene,CDR3aa,CDR3nt
TRBV20-1,NA,NA,TRBJ2-1,CSARGPSKPGVWSSYNEQFF,TGCAGTGCTAGGGGACCCAGCAAGCCGGGTGTCTGGAGCTCCTACAATGAGCAGTTCTTC
TRBV7-9,NA,NA,TRBJ1-1,CASSYVLDFF,TGTGCCAGCAGCTATGTTCTGGATTTCTTT
TRBV12-3/TRBV12-4,NA,many,TRBJ2-1,CASGSYNEQFF,TGTGCCAGCGGTTCTTACAATGAGCAGTTCTTC
TRBV14,TRBD1,few,TRBJ1-4,CASRQGTTQEEKLFF,TGTGCCAGCAGACAGGGGACGACCCAAGAGGAAAAACTGTTTTTT
TRBV12-3/TRBV12-4,TRBD2,NA,TRBJ2-1,CASSFGLASNEQFF,TGTGCCAGCAGTTTCGGACTAGCCTCCAATGAGCAGTTCTTC
TRBV7-2,TRBD1,NA,TRBJ2-7,CASSTSGQGREQYF,TGTGCCAGCAGCACCTCGGGACAGGGGCGCGAGCAGTACTTC
TRBV20-1,TRBD2,NA,TRBJ2-1,CSAKGTSGTDEQFF,TGCAGTGCTAAGGGGACTAGCGGGACGGATGAGCAGTTCTTC
TRBV12-3/TRBV12-4,NA,NA,TRBJ2-1,CASKRGAYNEQFF,TGTGCCAGCAAGAGAGGCGCCTACAATGAGCAGTTCTTC
TRBV6-1,NA,few,TRBJ1-2,CASNPTGFNYGYTF,TGTGCCAGCAACCCAACAGGGTTCAACTATGGCTACACCTTC
TRBV9,NA,few,TRBJ2-5,CASSVGAGLETQYF,TGTGCCAGCAGCGTAGGTGCAGGGTTGGAGACCCAGTACTTC
TRBV12-3/TRBV12-4,NA,many,TRBJ2-7,CASSYGSYEQYF,TGTGCCAGCAGTTACGGGAGCTACGAGCAGTACTTC
TRBV5-1,NA,NA,TRBJ1-4,CASSPGQGDINEKRFF,TGCGCCAGCAGCCCCGGGCAGGGAGACATAAATGAAAAACGGTTTTTT
TRBV6-2/TRBV6-3,TRBD1,few,TRBJ1-1,CASSPRTGNAFF,TGTGCCAGCAGTCCCAGGACAGGGAACGCTTTCTTT
TRBV20-1,TRBD2,NA,TRBJ2-1,CSASVQRGGRNEQFF,TGCAGTGCTAGTGTTCAGCGGGGGGGCCGGAATGAGCAGTTCTTC
TRBV27,NA,few,TRBJ2-3,CASSLSAPPRDTQYF,TGTGCCAGCAGTTTATCCGCGCCTCCCAGGGATACGCAGTATTTT
TRBV9,NA,few,TRBJ1-6,CASSVGTRNSPLHF,TGTGCCAGCAGCGTAGGGACGCGGAATTCACCCCTCCACTTT
TRBV2,NA,many,TRBJ1-5,CASSGGTYQPQHF,TGTGCCAGCAGTGGTGGGACATATCAGCCCCAGCATTTT
TRBV20-1,NA,few,TRBJ1-1,CSAPSLGGSNTEAFF,TGCAGTGCACCCTCCTTGGGGGGCAGTAACACTGAAGCTTTCTTT
TRBV29-1,NA,few,TRBJ2-2,CSVGSASTGELFF,TGCAGCGTTGGAAGTGCGTCGACCGGGGAGCTGTTTTTT
TRBV15,NA,NA,TRBJ2-5,CATSRQPGAQETQYF,TGTGCCACCAGCCGCCAACCCGGGGCCCAAGAGACCCAGTACTTC
TRBV11-1,TRBD2,few,TRBJ2-1,CASSLRLAGSASYNEQFF,TGTGCCAGCAGCTTAAGACTAGCGGGGTCAGCTTCCTACAATGAGCAGTTCTTC
TRBV7-9,TRBD2,NA,TRBJ2-7,CASSLALAGVSSYEQYF,TGTGCCAGCAGCTTAGCCCTAGCGGGGGTGAGCTCCTACGAGCAGTACTTC
TRBV7-2,TRBD1,NA,TRBJ2-1,CASSQRDRIYNEQFF,TGTGCCAGCAGCCAACGGGACAGAATATACAATGAGCAGTTCTTC
TRBV14,TRBD2,NA,TRBJ2-7,CASSQGLRGGEQYF,TGTGCCAGCAGCCAAGGTCTCCGGGGGGGAGAGCAGTACTTC
TRBV5-1,NA,NA,TRBJ2-7,CASRGQAYEQYF,TGCGCCAGCCGGGGACAAGCGTACGAGCAGTACTTC
TRBV5-1,TRBD1,few,TRBJ1-6,CASSLSLPGQGDSPLHF,TGCGCCAGCAGCTTGTCTCTGCCGGGACAGGGGGACTCACCCCTCCACTTT
TRBV4-1,NA,few,TRBJ1-2,CASSQDLGYGYTF,TGCGCCAGCAGCCAAGATCTTGGCTATGGCTACACCTTC